Reported below is one T cell receptor beta chain. What it binds is not known. Germline V gene sequence: CDR1 SGHDT, CDR2 YYEEEE. J gave up 3 bases and V 0 bases, and 7 bases lay outside the gene matches. This CDR3 spans 16 amino acids. These data are taken from a study of shared clonotypes between healthy human individuals. On the study more broadly: Ranging from 18 to 49 in age, donors were two women and a few men.

Libraries were prepared by immunoSEQ multiplex PCR; TCRdb keeps only in-frame clonotypes and omits some of them. In the table there are more than 900,000 clones, around 78% of which are singletons. Whole-study findings and limits: Even with large depth, rarefaction showed that sorted-subset sequencing was incomplete. Several donors shared approximately 5% of their naive CD4 clonotypes. Relative to memory subsets, naive subsets generally showed larger estimated richness.

This clonotype was sampled from a young man in good health. Some clones in this sample may be carry-over from other donors' samples. Sequencing used memory CD4+ T cells from PBMCs. The sample's subset: CD45RA-negative fraction. V is TRBV5-6 and J is TRBJ1-1, with TRBD1 identical over 8 bases. CDR3 region: CASSLGTGFTDTEAFF. CDR3 coding DNA: TGTGCCAGCAGCTTGGGGACAGGGTTCACGGACACTGAAGCTTTCTTT.